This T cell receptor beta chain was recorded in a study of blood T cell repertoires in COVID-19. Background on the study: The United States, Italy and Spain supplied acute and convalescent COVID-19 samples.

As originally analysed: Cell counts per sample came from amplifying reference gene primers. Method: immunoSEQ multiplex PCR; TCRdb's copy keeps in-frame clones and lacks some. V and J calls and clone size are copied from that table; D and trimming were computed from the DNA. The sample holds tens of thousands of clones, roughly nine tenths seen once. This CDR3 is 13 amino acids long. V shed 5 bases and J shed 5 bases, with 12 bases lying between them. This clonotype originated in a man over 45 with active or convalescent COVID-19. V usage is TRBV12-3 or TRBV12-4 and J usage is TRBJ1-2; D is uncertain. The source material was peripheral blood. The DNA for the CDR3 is TGTGCCAGCAGTGCGACATTAGGATATGGCTACACCTTC. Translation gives CASSATLGYGYTF.